Shown below are 5 T cell receptor beta chains from a single sample sequenced in a study of blood T cell repertoires in COVID-19. Repertoires were generated with immunoSEQ multiplex PCR, while TCRdb's copy carries only in-frame clones and drops some. The table records around 200,000 clones, approximately 75% of them present only once. The sequencing sample was made of PBMCs or T cells enriched from blood (not recorded which). Receptors were obtained from a man aged 35-49 years who had recovered from COVID-19.

The rearrangement links TRBV19 to TRBJ1-2, with D perhaps matching TRBD1 (5 bases). The CDR3 has 13 amino acids. V lost 6 bases and J 4 bases, leaving 12 bases between the germline ends. Germline lookup yields CDR1 LNHDA and CDR2 SQIVND (reference sequence). This CDR3 is CASSWGRAYGYTF. The CDR3 DNA follows: TGTGCCAGTAGCTGGGGCCGGGCCTATGGCTACACCTTC.

This chain links TRBV3-1 (or the pseudogene TRBV3-2) with TRBJ2-1; 10 nucleotides line up with TRBD2. The V segment lost 0 bases and the J segment 10 bases; nucleotides outside the gene matches: 6. This CDR3 comprises 15 residues. CDR1 and CDR2 (germline): LGHDT, YNNKEL (reference sequence). The CDR3 nucleotides read TGTGCCAGCAGCCAAGATCGGCTAGCGGGAGCCGAGCAGTTCTTC. Its protein product is CASSQDRLAGAEQFF.

V usage is TRBV18 and J usage is TRBJ1-3; D gene ambiguous. This CDR3 contains 15 residues. CDR1 KGHSH and CDR2 LQKENI come from the germline V gene. V gave up 6 bases and J gave up 4 bases, with 16 bases separating them. CDR3 amino acids: CASSPRVAEGNTIYF. The CDR3 DNA sequence: TGTGCCAGCTCCCCCCGGGTGGCGGAAGGAAACACCATATATTTT.

V is TRBV6-5 and J is TRBJ2-5; 13 bases align to TRBD2. CDR1 is MNHEY and CDR2 is SVGAGI in the germline V gene. The V and J ends lost 4 bases and 1 base, in that order; junction bases with no gene match: 3. This CDR3 contains 16 residues. CDR3 in amino acids: CASSLGTSGAQETQYF. CDR3 DNA sequence: TGTGCCAGCAGTTTAGGGACTAGCGGGGCCCAAGAGACCCAGTACTTC.

The chain joins TRBV5-1 to TRBJ2-5; TRBD2 is a possible D gene (5 bases). Trimming left V 3 bases short and J 1 base short, with 7 bases between. The CDR3 covers 13 residues. Germline V lookup: CDR1 SGHRS, CDR2 YFSETQ. CDR3 residues: CASSSGFQETQYF. The CDR3 region has the DNA TGCGCCAGCAGCTCGGGGTTCCAAGAGACCCAGTACTTC.